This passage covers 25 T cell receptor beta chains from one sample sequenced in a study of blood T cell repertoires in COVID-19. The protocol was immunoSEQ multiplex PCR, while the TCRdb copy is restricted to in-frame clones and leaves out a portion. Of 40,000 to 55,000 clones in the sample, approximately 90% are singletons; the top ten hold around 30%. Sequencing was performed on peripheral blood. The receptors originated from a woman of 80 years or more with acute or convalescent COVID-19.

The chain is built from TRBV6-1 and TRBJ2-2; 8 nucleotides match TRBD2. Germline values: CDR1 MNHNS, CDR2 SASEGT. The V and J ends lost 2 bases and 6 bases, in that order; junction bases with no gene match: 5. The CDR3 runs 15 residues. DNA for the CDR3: TGTGCCAGCAGTGAACGAGCGGGGGAGGCCGGGGAGCTGTTTTTT. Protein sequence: CASSERAGEAGELFF.

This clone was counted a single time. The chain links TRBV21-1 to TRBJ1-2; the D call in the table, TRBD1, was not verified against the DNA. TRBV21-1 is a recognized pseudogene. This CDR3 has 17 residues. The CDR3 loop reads CASSKSWTARQGYGYTF. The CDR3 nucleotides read TGTGCCAGCAGCAAAAGCTGGACAGCCAGGCAGGGCTATGGCTACACCTTC.

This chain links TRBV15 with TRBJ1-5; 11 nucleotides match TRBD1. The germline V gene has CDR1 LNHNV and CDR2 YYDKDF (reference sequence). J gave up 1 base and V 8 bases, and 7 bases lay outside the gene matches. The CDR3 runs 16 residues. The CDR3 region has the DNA TGTGCCACCTCGGTGGGACAGGGGGAGAGCAATCAGCCCCAGCATTTT. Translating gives CATSVGQGESNQPQHF.

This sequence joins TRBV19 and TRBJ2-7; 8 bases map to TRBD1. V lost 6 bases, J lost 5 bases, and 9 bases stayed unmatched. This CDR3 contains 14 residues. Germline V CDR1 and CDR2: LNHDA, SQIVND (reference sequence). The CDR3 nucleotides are TGTGCCAGTAGCCAGGGGGCAGGAATGCACGAGCAGTACTTC. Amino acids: CASSQGAGMHEQYF.

The CDR3 nucleotides are TGCAGCGGGCGGACAGCTAGCACAGATACGCAGTATTTT. This codes for CSGRTASTDTQYF. The V and J genes are TRBV29-1 and TRBJ2-3; D might be TRBD1 (6 bases). V was cut by 7 bases and J by 0 bases, with 11 bases left in between. The germline V gene has CDR1 SQVTM and CDR2 ANQGSEA. The CDR3 sequence is 13 residues long.

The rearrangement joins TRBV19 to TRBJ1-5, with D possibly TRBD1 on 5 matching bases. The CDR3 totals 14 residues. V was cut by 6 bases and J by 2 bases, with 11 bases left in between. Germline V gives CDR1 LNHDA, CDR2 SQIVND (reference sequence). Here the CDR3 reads CASRNGGGNQPQHF. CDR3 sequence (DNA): TGTGCCAGTAGGAACGGAGGGGGCAATCAGCCCCAGCATTTT.

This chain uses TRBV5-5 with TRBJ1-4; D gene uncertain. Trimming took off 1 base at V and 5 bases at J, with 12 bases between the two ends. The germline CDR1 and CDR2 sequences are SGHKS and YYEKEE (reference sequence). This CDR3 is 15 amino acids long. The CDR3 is CASSLSATRNEKLFF. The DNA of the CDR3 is TGTGCCAGCAGCTTGTCGGCAACGAGGAATGAAAAACTGTTTTTT.

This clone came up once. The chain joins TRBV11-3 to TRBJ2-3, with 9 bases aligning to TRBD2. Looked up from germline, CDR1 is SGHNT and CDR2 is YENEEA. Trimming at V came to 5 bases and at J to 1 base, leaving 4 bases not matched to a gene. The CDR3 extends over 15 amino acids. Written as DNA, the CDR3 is TGTGCCAGCAGCGATAGCGGGGGCCGCACAGATACGCAGTATTTT. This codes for CASSDSGGRTDTQYF.

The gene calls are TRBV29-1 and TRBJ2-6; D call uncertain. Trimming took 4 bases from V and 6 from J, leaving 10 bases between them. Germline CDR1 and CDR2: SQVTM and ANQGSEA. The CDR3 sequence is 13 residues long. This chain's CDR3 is CSVALSLANVLTF. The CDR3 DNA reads TGCAGCGTTGCCCTCTCTTTGGCCAACGTCCTGACTTTC.

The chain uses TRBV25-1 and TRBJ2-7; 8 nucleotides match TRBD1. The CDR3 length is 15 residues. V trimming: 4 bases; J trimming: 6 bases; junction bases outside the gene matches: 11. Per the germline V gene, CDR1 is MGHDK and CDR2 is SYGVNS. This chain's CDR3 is CASSAPGQGLGEQYF. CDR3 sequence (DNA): TGTGCCAGCAGTGCACCTGGACAGGGTCTCGGCGAGCAGTACTTC.

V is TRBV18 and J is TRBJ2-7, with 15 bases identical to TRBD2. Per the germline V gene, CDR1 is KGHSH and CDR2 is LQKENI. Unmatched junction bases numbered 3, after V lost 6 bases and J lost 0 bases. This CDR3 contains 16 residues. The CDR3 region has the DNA TGTGCCAGCTCGGGACTAGCGGGGGGAAGCTCCTACGAGCAGTACGTC. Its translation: CASSGLAGGSSYEQYV.

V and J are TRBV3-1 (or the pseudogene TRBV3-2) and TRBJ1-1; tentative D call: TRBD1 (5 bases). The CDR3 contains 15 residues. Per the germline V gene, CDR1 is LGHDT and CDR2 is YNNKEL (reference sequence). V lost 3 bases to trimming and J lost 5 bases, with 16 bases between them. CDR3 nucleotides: TGTGCCAGCAGCCAGGGCTCCGACAGCCGAACTGAAGCTTTCTTT. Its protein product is CASSQGSDSRTEAFF.

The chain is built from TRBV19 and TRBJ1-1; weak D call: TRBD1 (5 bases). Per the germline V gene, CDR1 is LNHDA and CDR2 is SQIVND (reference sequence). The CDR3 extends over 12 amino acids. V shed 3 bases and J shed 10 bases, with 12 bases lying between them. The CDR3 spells CASSISQGSAFF. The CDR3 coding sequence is TGTGCCAGTAGTATTTCCCAGGGTTCAGCTTTCTTT.

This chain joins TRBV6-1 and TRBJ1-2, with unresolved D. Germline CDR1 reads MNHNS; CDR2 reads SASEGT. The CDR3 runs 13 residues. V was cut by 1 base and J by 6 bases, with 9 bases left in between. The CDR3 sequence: CASSEGRPHGYTF. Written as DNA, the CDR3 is TGTGCCAGCAGTGAAGGCAGGCCCCATGGCTACACCTTC.

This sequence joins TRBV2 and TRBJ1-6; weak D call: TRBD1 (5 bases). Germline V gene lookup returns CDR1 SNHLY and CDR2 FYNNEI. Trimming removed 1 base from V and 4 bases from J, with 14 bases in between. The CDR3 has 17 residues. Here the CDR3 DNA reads TGTGCCAGCAGTGAAGAAGAGCGGGGGAATTATAATTCACCCCTCCACTTT. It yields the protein CASSEEERGNYNSPLHF.

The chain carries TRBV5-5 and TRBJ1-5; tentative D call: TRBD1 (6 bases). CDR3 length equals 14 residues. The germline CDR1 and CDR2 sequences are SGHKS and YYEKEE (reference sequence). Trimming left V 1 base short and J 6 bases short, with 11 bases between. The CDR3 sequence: CASSLSGGVQPQHF. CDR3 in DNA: TGTGCCAGCAGCTTGTCGGGGGGCGTTCAGCCCCAGCATTTT.

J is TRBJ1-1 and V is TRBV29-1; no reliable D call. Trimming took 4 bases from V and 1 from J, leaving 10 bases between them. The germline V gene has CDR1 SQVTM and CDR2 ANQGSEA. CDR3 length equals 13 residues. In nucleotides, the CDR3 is TGCAGCGTTGGGGCGGGAGGGAACACTGAAGCTTTCTTT. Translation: CSVGAGGNTEAFF.

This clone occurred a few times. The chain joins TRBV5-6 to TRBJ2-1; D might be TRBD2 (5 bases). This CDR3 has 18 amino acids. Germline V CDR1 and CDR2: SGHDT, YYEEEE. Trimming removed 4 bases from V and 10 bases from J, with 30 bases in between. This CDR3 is CASSQVRGLATFVEEQFF. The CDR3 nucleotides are TGTGCCAGCAGCCAGGTCCGTGGACTCGCAACGTTCGTCGAGGAGCAGTTCTTC.

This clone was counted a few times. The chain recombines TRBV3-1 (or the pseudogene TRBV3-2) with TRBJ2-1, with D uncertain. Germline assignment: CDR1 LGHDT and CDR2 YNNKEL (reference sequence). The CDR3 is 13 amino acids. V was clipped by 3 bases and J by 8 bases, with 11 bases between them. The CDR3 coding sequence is TGTGCCAGCAGCCAGCCAGGTAACCATGAGCAGTTCTTC. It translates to CASSQPGNHEQFF.

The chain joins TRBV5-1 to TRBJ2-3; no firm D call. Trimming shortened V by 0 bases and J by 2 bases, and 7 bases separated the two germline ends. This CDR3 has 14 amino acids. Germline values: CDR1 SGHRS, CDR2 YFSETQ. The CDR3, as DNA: TGCGCCAGCAGCTTGGCAGGCTACACAGATACGCAGTATTTT. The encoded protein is CASSLAGYTDTQYF.

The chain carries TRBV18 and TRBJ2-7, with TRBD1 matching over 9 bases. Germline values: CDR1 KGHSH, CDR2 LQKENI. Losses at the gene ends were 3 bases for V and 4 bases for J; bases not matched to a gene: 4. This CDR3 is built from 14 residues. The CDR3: CASSPGQGPYEQYF. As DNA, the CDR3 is TGTGCCAGCTCACCGGGACAGGGTCCGTACGAGCAGTACTTC. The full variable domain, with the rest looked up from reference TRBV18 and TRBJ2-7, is NAGVMQNPRHLVRRRGQEARLRCSPMKGHSHVYWYRQLPEEGLKFMVYLQKENIIDESGMPKERFSAEFPKEGPSILRIQQVVRGDSAAYFCASSPGQGPYEQYFGPGTRLTVT.

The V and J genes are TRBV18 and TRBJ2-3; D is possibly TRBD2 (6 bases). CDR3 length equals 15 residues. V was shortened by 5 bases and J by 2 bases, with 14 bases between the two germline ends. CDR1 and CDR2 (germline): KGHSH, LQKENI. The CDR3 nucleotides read TGTGCCAGCTCAGCCCGGGACTTCTTCACAGATACGCAGTATTTT. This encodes CASSARDFFTDTQYF.

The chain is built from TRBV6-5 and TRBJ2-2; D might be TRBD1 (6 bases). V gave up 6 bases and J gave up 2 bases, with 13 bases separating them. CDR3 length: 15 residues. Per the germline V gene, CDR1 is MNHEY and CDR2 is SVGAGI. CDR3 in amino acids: CASRPGTINTGELFF. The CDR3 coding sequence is TGTGCCAGCAGGCCCGGGACAATAAACACCGGGGAGCTGTTTTTT.

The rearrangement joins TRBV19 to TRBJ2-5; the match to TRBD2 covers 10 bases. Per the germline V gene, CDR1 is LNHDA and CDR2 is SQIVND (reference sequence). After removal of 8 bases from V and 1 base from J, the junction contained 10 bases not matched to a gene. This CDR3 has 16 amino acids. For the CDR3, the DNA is TGTGCCAGTGCCCCCCGGCTAGCGGGGGCCCAAGAGACCCAGTACTTC. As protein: CASAPRLAGAQETQYF.

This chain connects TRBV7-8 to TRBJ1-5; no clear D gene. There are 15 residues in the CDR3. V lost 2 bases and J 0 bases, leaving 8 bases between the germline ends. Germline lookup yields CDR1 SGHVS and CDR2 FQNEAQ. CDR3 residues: CASSLWLASNQPQHF. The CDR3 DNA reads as TGTGCCAGCAGCTTATGGTTAGCTAGCAATCAGCCCCAGCATTTT.